The 21 T cell receptor beta chains listed next were all sequenced from one sample in a study of OX40 agonist ivuxolimab in advanced cancers. Profiled with immunoSEQ multiplex PCR; TCRdb holds only in-frame clones, not every one. The sample lists tens of thousands of clones; roughly 90% were seen once. This specimen consisted of CD4+ or CD8+ T cells sorted from blood, obtained in a trial of the OX40 agonist ivuxolimab. These receptor sequences come from an adult with an advanced solid tumor such as melanoma, head and neck, liver or kidney cancer.

The DNA for the CDR3 is TGTGCCAGCAGTCGAGACAGGGGGCGGTACAATGAGCAGTTCTTC. This gives the protein CASSRDRGRYNEQFF. V and J are TRBV7-3 and TRBJ2-1; 10 bases fit TRBD1. V trimming: 6 bases; J trimming: 4 bases; junction bases outside the gene matches: 6. The CDR3 length is 15 residues. Germline V gives CDR1 SGHTA, CDR2 FQGTGA.

J is TRBJ2-3 and V is TRBV2; TRBD1 aligns across 9 bases. Germline V gene data show CDR1 as SNHLY and CDR2 as FYNNEI. Trimming at V came to 7 bases and at J to 3 bases, leaving 8 bases not matched to a gene. The CDR3 contains 15 residues. Here the CDR3 reads CASIRTGGTTDTQYF. The CDR3, as DNA: TGTGCCAGCATTCGAACAGGGGGCACGACAGATACGCAGTATTTT.

V and J are TRBV19 and TRBJ1-5, with no clear D. Germline CDR1 is LNHDA and CDR2 is SQIVND (reference sequence). V dropped 7 bases and J dropped 0 bases, with 10 bases sitting between them. This CDR3 has 14 residues. The CDR3 reads CASKVVDSNQPQHF. The CDR3 DNA is TGTGCCAGTAAAGTCGTCGATAGCAATCAGCCCCAGCATTTT.

J is TRBJ1-1 and V is TRBV5-1, with D possibly being TRBD1 (5 bases). Trimming removed 2 bases at V and 2 bases at J, with 13 bases between. This CDR3 comprises 15 residues. Germline V gene sequence: CDR1 SGHRS, CDR2 YFSETQ. This chain's CDR3 is CASSLDGQVNTEAFF. Written as DNA, the CDR3 is TGCGCCAGCAGCTTAGATGGACAAGTTAACACTGAAGCTTTCTTT.

The chain combines TRBV28 with TRBJ2-7; 7 nucleotides match TRBD2. This CDR3 region has 15 residues. Germline V gene sequence: CDR1 MDHEN, CDR2 SYDVKM. J gave up 2 bases and V 9 bases, and 13 bases lay outside the gene matches. CDR3 coding DNA: TGTGCCAGTAGCGGCTACGAGGGAGGGCCCTACGAGCAGTACTTC. This gives the protein CASSGYEGGPYEQYF.

CDR3 bases: TGTGCCAGCAGCTTGAGTCCAGCGGGAGGGCTCTACGAGCAGTACTTC. As protein: CASSLSPAGGLYEQYF. This chain uses TRBV5-8 with TRBJ2-7; 10 nucleotides agree with TRBD2. Germline CDR1 is SGHTS and CDR2 is YDEGEE. The junction had 7 bases not matched to a gene; V was cut back by 1 base and J by 3 bases. This CDR3 has 16 amino acids.

This sequence joins TRBV19 and TRBJ1-5, with 8 bases matching TRBD1. This CDR3 is built from 15 residues. J lost 2 bases, V lost 7 bases, and 7 bases had no gene match. Germline V lookup: CDR1 LNHDA, CDR2 SQIVND (reference sequence). The CDR3: CASKSGGSGNQPQHF. The DNA of the CDR3 is TGTGCCAGTAAATCAGGGGGCTCTGGCAATCAGCCCCAGCATTTT.

The V gene is TRBV5-8, the J gene TRBJ1-5, with TRBD1 as a possible D gene (6 bases). The CDR3 has 18 amino acids. Looked up from germline, CDR1 is SGHTS and CDR2 is YDEGEE. With 4 bases removed from V and 3 bases from J, the gap between germline ends came to 23 bases. DNA for the CDR3: TGTGCCAGCAGCCAACAAGGGGAGGGGGTCTTACACAATCAGCCCCAGCATTTT. It codes for CASSQQGEGVLHNQPQHF.

This clone was seen only once. The rearrangement joins TRBV4-1 to TRBJ2-7; no firm D call. Germline lookup yields CDR1 MGHRA and CDR2 YSYEKL. Trimming took off 1 base at V and 3 bases at J, with 13 bases between the two ends. This CDR3 has 15 residues. The CDR3 nucleotides are TGCGCCAGCAGCCAAGCCTCTCCGAAAGGCTACGAGCAGTACTTC. It yields the protein CASSQASPKGYEQYF.

V usage is TRBV7-9 and J usage is TRBJ2-5, with 7 bases aligning to TRBD1. The CDR3 consists of 17 residues. After removal of 4 bases from V and 3 bases from J, the junction contained 14 bases not matched to a gene. Germline V gene lookup returns CDR1 SEHNR and CDR2 FQNEAQ (reference sequence). The CDR3 DNA reads TGTGCCAGCAGCTCCCGAACCGGGACAGCCTTAAAAGAGACCCAGTACTTC. It codes for CASSSRTGTALKETQYF.

This sequence joins TRBV2 and TRBJ2-3; unclear D gene. Germline CDR1 is SNHLY and CDR2 is FYNNEI. The CDR3 contains 16 residues. V gave up 5 bases and J gave up 2 bases, with 17 bases separating them. The CDR3 here is CASSLAGSANTDTQYF. CDR3 bases: TGTGCCAGCAGTTTGGCCGGGTCGGCGAACACAGATACGCAGTATTTT.

This sequence joins TRBV30 and TRBJ1-4; D may be TRBD1 (6 bases). Germline loops: CDR1 GTSNPN, CDR2 SVGIG (reference sequence). Trimming took off 4 bases at V and 3 bases at J, with 9 bases between the two ends. The CDR3 consists of 13 residues. CDR3 nucleotides: TGTGCCTGGACAGGACAGTCTAATGAAAAACTGTTTTTT. The encoded protein is CAWTGQSNEKLFF.

This clone was counted once. The chain links TRBV28 to TRBJ1-1; tentative D call: TRBD1 (5 bases). Between the trimmed V and J ends, which lost 6 bases and 0 bases, there was a span of 20 bases. The CDR3 sequence is 17 residues long. From germline, CDR1 is MDHEN and CDR2 SYDVKM. CDR3 coding DNA: TGTGCCAGCAGAGGCCGGGGGGGGAGAGCTATGAACACTGAAGCTTTCTTT. Translated, it gives CASRGRGGRAMNTEAFF.

V usage is TRBV7-9 and J usage is TRBJ2-5; no definite D call. This CDR3 is built from 15 residues. From germline, CDR1 is SEHNR and CDR2 FQNEAQ (reference sequence). V was cut by 5 bases and J by 5 bases, with 18 bases left in between. The chain's CDR3 is CASSPHGMGSETQYF. DNA for the CDR3: TGTGCCAGCAGCCCTCATGGTATGGGTTCTGAGACCCAGTACTTC.

The rearrangement links TRBV5-1 to TRBJ2-7; 11 bases match TRBD2. The CDR3 loop spans 15 amino acids. V trimming: 1 base; J trimming: 6 bases; junction bases outside the gene matches: 6. Germline loops: CDR1 SGHRS, CDR2 YFSETQ. CDR3 in DNA: TGCGCCAGCAGCTTGTTGACTAGCGGGATTGGCGAGCAGTACTTC. Residues: CASSLLTSGIGEQYF.

The chain joins TRBV5-5 to TRBJ1-2, with TRBD1 identical over 10 bases. The V segment lost 0 bases and the J segment 4 bases; nucleotides outside the gene matches: 3. CDR1 and CDR2 (germline): SGHKS, YYEKEE (reference sequence). The CDR3 is 15 residues long. The CDR3 protein is CASSLGGQGIYGYTF. The CDR3 DNA reads TGTGCCAGCAGCTTGGGGGGACAGGGGATCTATGGCTACACCTTC.

The genes are TRBV28 and TRBJ1-5; no firm D call. V was shortened by 5 bases and J by 9 bases, with 11 bases between the two germline ends. The CDR3 totals 12 residues. Germline CDR1 is MDHEN and CDR2 is SYDVKM. CDR3 sequence (DNA): TGTGCCAGCAGTAAGACAAGGTGGCCCCAGCATTTT. This gives the protein CASSKTRWPQHF.

J is TRBJ2-1 and V is TRBV27; 15 bases align to TRBD2. The CDR3 totals 16 residues. CDR1 and CDR2 from the germline V gene are MNHEY and SMNVEV (reference sequence). With V trimmed by 8 bases and J by 10 bases, 12 bases remained unmatched. CDR3 region: CASHRGTSGRPKEQFF. The CDR3 DNA follows: TGTGCCAGCCACAGGGGGACTAGCGGGAGGCCGAAGGAGCAGTTCTTC.

The gene calls are TRBV30 and TRBJ2-2, with D uncertain. V lost 7 bases and J lost 2, with 14 bases in between. CDR3 size: 14 residues. The germline CDR1 and CDR2 sequences are GTSNPN and SVGIG (reference sequence). The CDR3 sequence is CASRWRQNTGELFF. Written as DNA, the CDR3 is TGTGCCTCCCGTTGGCGGCAAAACACCGGGGAGCTGTTTTTT.

The rearrangement joins TRBV2 to TRBJ2-3; D unresolved. CDR1 SNHLY and CDR2 FYNNEI come from the germline V gene. This CDR3 is built from 13 residues. Trimming took off 6 bases at V and 0 bases at J, with 7 bases between the two ends. Here the CDR3 DNA reads TGTGCCAGCAGGTGGGAAAGCACAGATACGCAGTATTTT. Amino acid sequence: CASRWESTDTQYF.

This sequence joins TRBV28 and TRBJ2-4, with D possibly being TRBD1 (6 bases). The CDR3 is made up of 15 amino acids. The V end was cut by 8 bases, the J end by 3 bases, with 17 bases between. Germline values: CDR1 MDHEN, CDR2 SYDVKM. The CDR3 DNA reads TGTGCCAGCCTGGAGCGCCGGACAGACAAAAACATTCAGTACTTC. Translation: CASLERRTDKNIQYF.